This T cell receptor beta chain was recorded in a study of STAT3 mutations in large granular lymphocyte leukemia. Turning to this clone: What it binds is unknown.

Approximately 40,000 productive templates were obtained per sample on average. Libraries were prepared by immunoSEQ multiplex PCR; TCRdb keeps only in-frame clonotypes and omits some of them. The table includes 30,000 to 45,000 clones, roughly 88% detected once. V was pared by 1 base and J by 7 bases, with 17 bases between. The germline gives CDR1 LGHNT, CDR2 FRNRAP. The CDR3 consists of 15 residues. Study observations and caveats: Every T-cell large granular lymphocyte leukemia patient had at least one immunodominant TCR beta clonotype. Samples missed the first appearance of the clone. Treatment regimens differed across patients between samplings.

The specimen sequenced was PBMCs. The J gene is TRBJ2-7, the V gene TRBV12-5; a possible D gene is TRBD1 (8 bases). The sequence came from a human donor with T large granular lymphocyte leukemia. Some clones in this sample may be carry-over from other donors' samples. CDR3 sequence: CASGLGERDRQEQYF. CDR3 DNA sequence: TGTGCTAGTGGTTTGGGTGAGCGGGACAGGCAGGAGCAGTACTTC.